The sequence of this T cell receptor (beta chain) was determined in a study of shared clonotypes between healthy human individuals. Study context: Those who served as donors were a couple of women and three men between the ages of 18 and 49. Broader study findings: Naive subsets, compared against memory subsets, generally had larger estimated richness values.

Germline V gives CDR1 MGHRA, CDR2 YSYEKL. The CDR3 contains 16 residues. Sequenced by immunoSEQ multiplex PCR; TCRdb stores in-frame clones only, minus some. This table holds about 530,000 clones, 90% to 97% found once. Of note for this clone: Its antigen is not known.

This sequence was found in a woman aged 25 to 45 in good health. The rearrangement joins TRBV4-1 to TRBJ2-5; 7 bases align to TRBD2. The end of the DNA fits TRBJ2-7 better, so the J call may be wrong. The sequenced material came from naive CD4+ T cells sorted from blood. Described subset: CD45RA+ positively selected. CDR3 DNA sequence: TGCGCCAGCAGCCATTTAAGCGGGGAACGTGCCTACGAGCAGTACTTC. This encodes CASSHLSGERAYEQYF.